This entry features one T cell receptor (beta chain) sequence. What it binds is not known. TCRdb re-called the 5' RACE reads with MiXCR, one entry per CDR3 protein. The sample consists of some 200,000 distinct CDR3 sequences, just over 9.5% of them appearing once. The data belong to a study of T-cell memory formation after mild COVID-19. Study-wide context: TCR clusters were largely donor specific.

Study results and limitations: Contracting CD8+ clones were enriched in EMRA, CD4+ mainly in CM and EM.

The germline gives CDR1 DFQATT, CDR2 SNEGSKA (reference sequence). V was trimmed by 4 bases and J by 4 bases, leaving 14 bases between them. CDR3 length equals 14 residues. This TCR was recovered from a young man who had mild COVID-19 (a few samples of this study predate the infection). Cell type and time point are not known. This chain joins TRBV20-1 and TRBJ1-5; D may be TRBD1 (5 bases). Sequencing used PBMCs or a T cell subset sorted from them (not recorded which). The DNA of the CDR3 is TGCAGTGCTATCCCAGCAGGGCGAAATCAGCCCCAGCATTTT. Translating it yields CSAIPAGRNQPQHF.